These T cell receptor beta chains were read from a single sample in a study of T cell repertoires in cytomegalovirus infection. MiXCR, applied by TCRdb to the reads, yields one record per CDR3 protein. The data hold 450,000 to 550,000 distinct CDR3 sequences, with approximately 15% observed a single time. Material: CD8+ T cells from PBMCs. Receptor source: a human donor in good health (CMV status not recorded). Some clones in this sample may be carry-over from other donors' samples. The CDR3 runs from the conserved cysteine through the conserved F or W. The order of the fields is D gene, clone size, J gene, V gene, CDR3 protein, CDR3 DNA. The D gene is left open where the match is weak. Clone size is given for some rows only: seen once, a few or many times, or a class if the clone is expanded.

NA many TRBJ1-6 TRBV5-1 CASSLADGNSPLHF TGCGCCAGCAGCTTGGCTGATGGGAATTCACCCCTCCACTTT
NA few TRBJ2-7 TRBV28 CASSLPNNLYEQYF TGTGCCAGCAGTCTCCCCAATAACCTGTACGAGCAGTACTTC
NA few TRBJ2-3 TRBV4-2 CASSQGDAQYF TGTGCCAGCAGCCAAGGCGACGCGCAGTATTTT
NA NA TRBJ2-5 TRBV11-2 CASSLTAWTEVPLGQEAQYF TGTGCCAGCAGCTTAACCGCTTGGACAGAGGTTCCCCTGGGCCAAGAGGCCCAGTACTTC
TRBD1 few TRBJ1-5 TRBV19 CASRGQETNQPQHF TGTGCCAGTAGGGGACAGGAGACGAATCAGCCCCAGCATTTT
TRBD2 few TRBJ2-1 TRBV5-1 CASGWAVHPRGGPDNEQFF TGCGCCAGCGGGTGGGCCGTGCATCCGCGGGGGGGCCCGGACAATGAGCAGTTCTTC
NA many TRBJ2-7 TRBV7-9 CASTPSPGIYEQYF TGTGCCAGCACCCCCTCGCCAGGAATCTACGAGCAGTACTTC
TRBD1 NA TRBJ2-2 TRBV5-6 CASSLVPGTGDGTGELFF TGTGCCAGCAGCTTGGTCCCCGGGACAGGGGATGGCACCGGGGAGCTGTTTTTT
TRBD1 many TRBJ1-1 TRBV5-4 CASSLGQGETNTEAFF TGTGCCAGCAGCTTGGGACAGGGGGAAACGAACACTGAAGCTTTCTTT
NA few TRBJ2-2 TRBV4-2 CASSQEDITGELFF TGTGCCAGCAGCCAAGAGGACATTACCGGGGAGCTGTTTTTT
NA NA TRBJ2-5 TRBV18 CASSQGAPLSEETQYF TGTGCCAGCTCACAAGGGGCACCCCTAAGCGAAGAGACCCAGTACTTC
TRBD2 NA TRBJ2-5 TRBV20-1 CSARPSGAQETQYF TGCAGTGCTAGGCCTAGCGGGGCCCAAGAGACCCAGTACTTC
NA many TRBJ2-3 TRBV27 CASSLRGGTQYF TGTGCCAGCAGTTTAAGGGGGGGCACGCAGTATTTT
NA few TRBJ2-1 TRBV4-1 CASSQAAKSSYNEQFF TGCGCCAGCAGCCAAGCAGCCAAGAGCTCCTACAATGAGCAGTTCTTC
NA NA TRBJ1-4 TRBV19 CASNAREGDEKLFF TGTGCCAGTAATGCCCGGGAAGGGGATGAAAAACTGTTTTTT
NA few TRBJ2-1 TRBV7-9 CASSLVSVNEQFF TGTGCCAGCAGCTTAGTAAGCGTGAATGAGCAGTTCTTC